Described below is a single T cell receptor beta chain sequence and its context. Only in-frame clones appear in the TCRdb table, and some are missing; sequencing was by immunoSEQ multiplex PCR. Seen here are some 220,000 clones, around 80% observed once, and the top ten hold 9.7%. This entry is derived from a study of blood T cell repertoires in COVID-19. The CDR3 loop spans 15 amino acids. The germline V gene has CDR1 LGHDT and CDR2 YNNKEL (reference sequence). The V and J ends lost 3 bases and 4 bases, in that order; junction bases with no gene match: 1. The chain links TRBV3-1 (or the pseudogene TRBV3-2) to TRBJ2-5; 14 nucleotides agree with TRBD2. This receptor was identified in a man aged 50-60 years with active or convalescent COVID-19. The sequenced sample consisted of peripheral blood. CDR3 sequence (DNA): TGTGCCAGCAGCCATGGGACTAGCGGGGGAGAGACCCAGTACTTC. Translated, it gives CASSHGTSGGETQYF.